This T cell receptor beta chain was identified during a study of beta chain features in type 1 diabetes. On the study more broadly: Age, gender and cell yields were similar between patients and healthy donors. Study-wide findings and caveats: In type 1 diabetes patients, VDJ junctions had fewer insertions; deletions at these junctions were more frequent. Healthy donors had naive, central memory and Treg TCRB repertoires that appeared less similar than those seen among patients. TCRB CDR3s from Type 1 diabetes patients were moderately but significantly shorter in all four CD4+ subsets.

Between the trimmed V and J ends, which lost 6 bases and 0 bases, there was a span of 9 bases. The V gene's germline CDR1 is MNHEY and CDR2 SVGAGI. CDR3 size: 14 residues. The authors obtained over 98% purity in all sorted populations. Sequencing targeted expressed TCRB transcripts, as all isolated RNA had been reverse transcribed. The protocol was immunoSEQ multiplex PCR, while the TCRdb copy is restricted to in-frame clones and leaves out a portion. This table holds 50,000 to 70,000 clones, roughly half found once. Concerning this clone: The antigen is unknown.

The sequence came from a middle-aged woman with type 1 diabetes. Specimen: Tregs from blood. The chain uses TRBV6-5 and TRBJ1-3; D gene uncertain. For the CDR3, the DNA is TGTGCCAGCAGCCTAGGAGGCTCTGGAAACACCATATATTTT. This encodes CASSLGGSGNTIYF.